The rows below give T cell receptor beta chains drawn from one sample of a study of T cells in Graves' hyperthyroidism and ophthalmopathy. MiXCR, run by TCRdb on the multiplex PCR reads, gives a single entry per CDR3 protein. In the table there are approximately 380,000 distinct CDR3 sequences, more than 12% of which are singletons. The source material was blood. These receptors all come from a man aged 50-60 years with Graves' ophthalmopathy. Each CDR3 is given with its conserved first and last residue. Fields, in order: J gene, D gene, clone size, V gene, CDR3 protein, CDR3 DNA. A D gene is named only where the DNA matches it firmly. Only part of the rows carry a size: once, few, many, or a class if the clone is expanded.

j_gene: TRBJ2-1
d_gene: .
abundance: few
v_gene: TRBV10-3
CDR3aa: CAATSGPPYNEQFF
CDR3nt: TGTGCCGCTACTTCCGGACCCCCTTACAATGAGCAGTTCTTC

j_gene: TRBJ2-2
d_gene: .
abundance: many
v_gene: TRBV5-1
CDR3aa: CASSWERDTGELFF
CDR3nt: TGCGCCAGCAGCTGGGAGAGGGACACCGGGGAGCTGTTTTTT

j_gene: TRBJ1-1
d_gene: .
abundance: many
v_gene: TRBV20-1
CDR3aa: CSALEGTRNTEAFF
CDR3nt: TGCAGTGCCCTCGAAGGGACAAGGAACACTGAAGCTTTCTTT

j_gene: TRBJ2-7
d_gene: .
abundance: many
v_gene: TRBV10-1
CDR3aa: CASSRAQGYEQYF
CDR3nt: TGCGCCAGCAGTCGCGCACAGGGCTACGAGCAGTACTTC

j_gene: TRBJ2-3
d_gene: TRBD2
abundance: many
v_gene: TRBV7-8
CDR3aa: CASSPTSGRNTDTQYF
CDR3nt: TGTGCCAGCAGCCCTACTAGCGGGAGAAACACAGATACGCAGTATTTT

j_gene: TRBJ1-6
d_gene: .
abundance: .
v_gene: TRBV10-3
CDR3aa: CASRAAGVGNSPLHF
CDR3nt: TGTGCCAGCAGGGCTGCGGGGGTGGGTAATTCACCCCTCCACTTT

j_gene: TRBJ2-5
d_gene: .
abundance: many
v_gene: TRBV12-3/TRBV12-4
CDR3aa: CASSPSVSKTQYF
CDR3nt: TGTGCCAGCAGCCCTAGTGTATCCAAGACCCAGTACTTC

j_gene: TRBJ2-7
d_gene: .
abundance: many
v_gene: TRBV6-1
CDR3aa: CASSEMSVMYEQYF
CDR3nt: TGTGCCAGCAGTGAAATGTCAGTAATGTACGAGCAGTACTTC

j_gene: TRBJ1-4
d_gene: TRBD1
abundance: few
v_gene: TRBV28
CDR3aa: CASSKGQASPKKLFF
CDR3nt: TGTGCCAGCAGTAAAGGACAGGCGAGCCCCAAAAAACTGTTTTTT

j_gene: TRBJ1-2
d_gene: .
abundance: .
v_gene: TRBV4-1
CDR3aa: CASSPGDSSSNYGYTF
CDR3nt: TGCGCCAGCAGCCCGGGGGATTCCTCTTCTAACTATGGCTACACCTTC

j_gene: TRBJ2-7
d_gene: TRBD2
abundance: many
v_gene: TRBV20-1
CDR3aa: CSARRRTSGYYEQYF
CDR3nt: TGCAGTGCCAGAAGAAGGACTAGCGGGTACTACGAGCAGTACTTC

j_gene: TRBJ1-1
d_gene: .
abundance: many
v_gene: TRBV7-9
CDR3aa: CASRGATGSTEAFF
CDR3nt: TGTGCCAGCAGGGGGGCGACAGGATCCACTGAAGCTTTCTTT

j_gene: TRBJ1-2
d_gene: .
abundance: many
v_gene: TRBV27
CDR3aa: CASSPMDEDGYTF
CDR3nt: TGTGCCAGCAGTCCCATGGACGAGGATGGCTACACCTTC

j_gene: TRBJ2-1
d_gene: .
abundance: many
v_gene: TRBV3-1
CDR3aa: CASSQVLTQSFEQFF
CDR3nt: TGTGCCAGCAGCCAAGTACTTACGCAAAGCTTTGAGCAGTTCTTC

j_gene: TRBJ2-3
d_gene: TRBD2
abundance: .
v_gene: TRBV2
CDR3aa: CASSETSSRTDTQYF
CDR3nt: TGTGCCAGCAGTGAGACTAGCTCCCGCACAGATACGCAGTATTTT

j_gene: TRBJ1-3
d_gene: .
abundance: few
v_gene: TRBV19
CDR3aa: CASTGVSGNTIYF
CDR3nt: TGTGCCAGCACAGGAGTCTCTGGAAACACCATATATTTT

j_gene: TRBJ2-1
d_gene: .
abundance: .
v_gene: TRBV7-9
CDR3aa: CASDGGTGVSGRLSYNEQFF
CDR3nt: TGTGCCAGTGACGGGGGGACAGGAGTGAGCGGGAGGCTCTCCTACAATGAGCAGTTCTTC

j_gene: TRBJ2-3
d_gene: .
abundance: many
v_gene: TRBV7-8
CDR3aa: CASLGGQQRTDTQYF
CDR3nt: TGTGCCAGCCTCGGCGGACAACAAAGGACAGATACGCAGTATTTT

j_gene: TRBJ2-7
d_gene: .
abundance: many
v_gene: TRBV5-1
CDR3aa: CASSLARGPEQYF
CDR3nt: TGCGCCAGCAGCTTGGCGCGGGGTCCCGAGCAGTACTTC

j_gene: TRBJ2-7
d_gene: .
abundance: many
v_gene: TRBV5-1
CDR3aa: CASSLAVPTHEQYF
CDR3nt: TGCGCCAGCAGCTTGGCGGTACCAACCCACGAGCAGTACTTC

j_gene: TRBJ2-4
d_gene: .
abundance: many
v_gene: TRBV11-3
CDR3aa: CASSLAGRGLAKNIQYF
CDR3nt: TGTGCCAGCAGCTTAGCTGGCAGGGGACTAGCCAAAAACATTCAGTACTTC

j_gene: TRBJ2-1
d_gene: .
abundance: many
v_gene: TRBV20-1
CDR3aa: CSARDPGVPNEQFF
CDR3nt: TGCAGTGCTAGAGATCCGGGAGTTCCCAATGAGCAGTTCTTC

j_gene: TRBJ2-1
d_gene: .
abundance: .
v_gene: TRBV5-8
CDR3aa: CASTNSVGLHNEQFF
CDR3nt: TGTGCCAGCACCAACTCGGTGGGGTTACACAATGAGCAGTTCTTC

j_gene: TRBJ2-4
d_gene: .
abundance: .
v_gene: TRBV5-1
CDR3aa: CASSFPGTLIQYF
CDR3nt: TGCGCCAGCAGTTTCCCCGGGACTCTCATTCAGTACTTC

j_gene: TRBJ1-1
d_gene: .
abundance: many
v_gene: TRBV3-1
CDR3aa: CASSREMGEAFF
CDR3nt: TGTGCCAGCAGCCGGGAAATGGGTGAAGCTTTCTTT

j_gene: TRBJ2-1
d_gene: TRBD2
abundance: .
v_gene: TRBV27
CDR3aa: CASSLPSGRPYNEQFF
CDR3nt: TGTGCCAGCAGTTTACCTAGCGGGAGGCCCTACAATGAGCAGTTCTTC

j_gene: TRBJ2-1
d_gene: TRBD2
abundance: .
v_gene: TRBV12-3/TRBV12-4
CDR3aa: CASGRTSGGNEQFF
CDR3nt: TGTGCCAGCGGCCGGACTAGCGGGGGTAATGAGCAGTTCTTC

j_gene: TRBJ2-1
d_gene: TRBD2
abundance: few
v_gene: TRBV6-1
CDR3aa: CASSMSGRPGEQFF
CDR3nt: TGTGCCAGCAGTATGAGCGGGAGGCCCGGTGAGCAGTTCTTC

j_gene: TRBJ2-7
d_gene: .
abundance: many
v_gene: TRBV10-3
CDR3aa: CAISESSGEQYF
CDR3nt: TGTGCCATCAGTGAGTCGTCGGGCGAGCAGTACTTC

j_gene: TRBJ2-1
d_gene: TRBD2
abundance: .
v_gene: TRBV7-9
CDR3aa: CASLAGVDNEQFF
CDR3nt: TGTGCCAGTCTAGCGGGAGTAGACAATGAGCAGTTCTTC

j_gene: TRBJ2-1
d_gene: .
abundance: many
v_gene: TRBV11-2
CDR3aa: CASSFAGSYNEQFF
CDR3nt: TGTGCCAGCAGCTTTGCTGGCTCCTACAATGAGCAGTTCTTC

j_gene: TRBJ1-1
d_gene: .
abundance: many
v_gene: TRBV3-1
CDR3aa: CASSQGDRTEAFF
CDR3nt: TGTGCCAGCAGCCAAGGGGATCGCACTGAAGCTTTCTTT

j_gene: TRBJ2-2
d_gene: .
abundance: few
v_gene: TRBV7-9
CDR3aa: CASSLAASVGELFF
CDR3nt: TGTGCCAGCAGCTTAGCCGCTAGCGTCGGGGAGCTGTTTTTT

j_gene: TRBJ1-2
d_gene: .
abundance: few
v_gene: TRBV6-1
CDR3aa: CASRPPAGTDLLNYGYTF
CDR3nt: TGTGCCAGCAGGCCCCCAGCCGGGACGGACTTACTTAACTATGGCTACACCTTC

j_gene: TRBJ2-1
d_gene: TRBD2
abundance: many
v_gene: TRBV30
CDR3aa: CAWSRGVAGANEQFF
CDR3nt: TGTGCCTGGAGTAGGGGAGTAGCGGGAGCGAATGAGCAGTTCTTC